Following are 4 T cell receptor beta chains from one sample sequenced in a study of regulatory T cells in long-lasting Graves disease. The time point denotes: newly diagnosed GD, antithyroid drugs for less than 3 months. Extracted RNA from PBMCs served as the source of the TCR library. The authors built TCR beta libraries using iRepertoire HTBI primers and Arm-PCR of CDR3 regions. MiXCR was run by TCRdb on the multiplex PCR reads, yielding one entry per CDR3 protein. The repertoire holds some 560,000 distinct CDR3 sequences, with 15% to 20% as singletons. The same data also contributed to another study, on T cells in Graves' hyperthyroidism and ophthalmopathy.

The specimen was peripheral blood mononuclear cells (PBMCs), collected at new diagnosis, from a patient treated with antithyroid drugs. The receptors originated from a woman aged 35 to 60 with Graves disease.

This clonotype was observed a few times. CDR3 bases: TGCAGCGTTGAGAGGTCAGAACTCTACACCTTC. Protein sequence: CSVERSELYTF. The chain employs TRBV29-1 and TRBJ1-2; D gene ambiguous. Germline V gives CDR1 SQVTM, CDR2 ANQGSEA. With 3 bases removed from V and 10 bases from J, the gap between germline ends came to 12 bases. CDR3 size: 11 residues.

This clonotype was found a few times. The junction differs from germline at one of its ends, possibly a read error. The chain is built from TRBV7-9 and TRBJ1-4; D gene unclear. This CDR3 is 13 amino acids long. Germline lookup yields CDR1 SEHNR and CDR2 FQNEAQ (reference sequence). CDR3 bases: TGTGCCAGCAGCTTAGCGGCCGGAGCACAAAGATTGTTT. This gives the protein CASSLAAGAQRLF.

At least ten counts were recorded for this clonotype. This rearrangement joins TRBV12-3 or TRBV12-4 to TRBJ1-4, with D tentatively TRBD1 (5 bases). The germline V and J ends were trimmed by 5 bases and 8 bases, with 18 bases remaining between them. This CDR3 contains 15 residues. This chain's CDR3 is CASSPTWGRKEKLFF. The CDR3 DNA reads as TGTGCCAGCAGTCCGACCTGGGGACGCAAAGAAAAACTGTTTTTT.

This clonotype was observed a handful of times. V gene TRBV11-2 combines with J gene TRBJ2-7, with 11 bases aligning to TRBD2. Germline V gene data show CDR1 as SGHAT and CDR2 as FQNNGV. V lost 6 bases, J lost 2 bases, and 3 bases stayed unmatched. The CDR3 is 14 amino acids. The CDR3 loop reads CASRGTSGPYEQYF. CDR3 nucleotide sequence: TGTGCCAGCAGGGGGACTAGCGGTCCCTACGAGCAGTACTTC.